This T cell receptor (beta chain) was obtained from a study of CD8+ T cells in alopecia areata. General observations from the study: Among patients, TCR sharing was less clear than in mice, a difference possibly due in part to HLA diversity in the patient population. Sequencing of scalp samples also includes resident alphabeta T cells from normal skin.

The authors extracted RNA and reverse transcribed it into cDNA as the sequencing template. Assay: immunoSEQ multiplex PCR; the TCRdb copy retains only in-frame clones and omits some. Among about 150,000 clones, roughly 58% were seen once, and the ten largest hold about 40%. This clone was detected only once. The antigen is undetermined. The TCR comes from a human donor in good health. Sequencing input: CD8+ T cells sorted from blood.

The CDR3 DNA sequence: TGCAGCGTTGAAAGCCGGTCTGGCTACACCTTC. Translating gives CSVESRSGYTF. The J gene is TRBJ1-2, the V gene TRBV29-1; D is unclear. CDR3 length: 11 amino acids. The V end lost 2 bases, the J end lost 7 bases, and 8 bases lay between the germline ends. The germline V gene encodes CDR1 SQVTM and CDR2 ANQGSEA.